The source of this T cell receptor (beta chain) is a study of post-analysis software for immune sequencing data. Notes on the study in general: Comparison of patients with controls showed roughly five TRBV segments more frequent in patients, TRBV5-6, TRBV5-1 and TRBV20-1 among them. Normalized Chao1 diversity in multiple sclerosis patients fell significantly below that of controls.

Unique molecular identifiers tagged the TCR beta cDNA libraries. TCRdb used MiXCR to reprocess the PCR reads, holding one entry per CDR3 protein. This table has roughly 570,000 distinct CDR3 sequences, roughly 34% appearing once. Trimming removed 6 bases at V and 2 bases at J, with 14 bases between. The CDR3 sequence is 14 residues long. On this clonotype: Its antigen is as yet unknown.

Material for sequencing was blood. The chain employs TRBV12-3 or TRBV12-4 and TRBJ2-7; a possible D gene is TRBD2 (6 bases). This receptor was obtained from a girl under 18 with multiple sclerosis. Here the CDR3 reads CASSSGGIPYEQYF. Written as DNA, the CDR3 is TGTGCCAGCAGCTCCGGAGGGATCCCCTACGAGCAGTACTTC.